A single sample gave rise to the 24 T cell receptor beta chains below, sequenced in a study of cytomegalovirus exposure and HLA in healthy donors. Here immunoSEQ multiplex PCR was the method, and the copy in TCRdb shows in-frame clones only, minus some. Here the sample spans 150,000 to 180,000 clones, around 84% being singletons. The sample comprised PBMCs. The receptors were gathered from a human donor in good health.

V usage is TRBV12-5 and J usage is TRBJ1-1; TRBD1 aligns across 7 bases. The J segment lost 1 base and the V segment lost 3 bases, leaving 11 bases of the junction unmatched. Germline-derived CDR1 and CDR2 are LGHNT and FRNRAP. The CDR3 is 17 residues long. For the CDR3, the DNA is TGTGCTAGTGGTTTTGACCTACAGGGGCTGAGGAACACTGAAGCTTTCTTT. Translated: CASGFDLQGLRNTEAFF.

Here the CDR3 DNA reads TGCGCCAGCAGTCCCCGGGGATTACTAGCGGGAGGTTCGGTTGAGCAGTTCTTC. As protein: CASSPRGLLAGGSVEQFF. V and J are TRBV4-1 and TRBJ2-1; 12 bases agree with TRBD2. V shed 6 bases, J shed 9 bases, and the junction held 18 bases outside the gene matches. CDR3 size: 18 residues. In germline, CDR1 is MGHRA, CDR2 YSYEKL.

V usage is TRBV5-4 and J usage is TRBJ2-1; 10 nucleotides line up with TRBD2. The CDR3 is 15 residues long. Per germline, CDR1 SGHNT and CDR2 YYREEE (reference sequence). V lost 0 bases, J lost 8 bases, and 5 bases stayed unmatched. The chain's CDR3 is CASSLGAGGSYEQFF. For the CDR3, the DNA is TGTGCCAGCAGCTTGGGAGCGGGAGGGTCCTATGAGCAGTTCTTC.

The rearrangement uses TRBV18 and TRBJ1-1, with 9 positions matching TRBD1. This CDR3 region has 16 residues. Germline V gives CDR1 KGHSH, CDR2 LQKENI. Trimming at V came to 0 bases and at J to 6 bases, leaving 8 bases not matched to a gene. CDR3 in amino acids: CASSPPTGGSIAEAFF. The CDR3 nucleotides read TGTGCCAGCTCACCACCGACAGGGGGATCCATCGCTGAAGCTTTCTTT.

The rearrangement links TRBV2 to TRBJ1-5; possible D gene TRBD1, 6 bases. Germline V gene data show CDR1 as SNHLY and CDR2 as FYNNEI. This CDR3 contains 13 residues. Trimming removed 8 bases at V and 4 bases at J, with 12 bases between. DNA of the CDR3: TGTGCCAGCGGGAGGGGGGCGAATCAGCCCCAGCATTTT. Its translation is CASGRGANQPQHF.

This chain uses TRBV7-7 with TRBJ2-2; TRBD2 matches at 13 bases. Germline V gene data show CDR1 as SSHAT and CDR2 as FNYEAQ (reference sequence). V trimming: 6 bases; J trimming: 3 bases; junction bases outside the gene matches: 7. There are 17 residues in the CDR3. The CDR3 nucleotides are TGTGCCAGCAGGTTTACTAGCGGGAGGGCGTACACCGGGGAGCTGTTTTTT. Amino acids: CASRFTSGRAYTGELFF.

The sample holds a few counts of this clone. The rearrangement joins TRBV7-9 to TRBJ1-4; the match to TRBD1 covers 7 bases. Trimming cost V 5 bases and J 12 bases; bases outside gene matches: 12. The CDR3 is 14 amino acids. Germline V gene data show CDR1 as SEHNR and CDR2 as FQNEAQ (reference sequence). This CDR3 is CASSQKRDSPELFF. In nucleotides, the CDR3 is TGTGCCAGCAGCCAAAAAAGGGACAGCCCCGAACTGTTTTTT.

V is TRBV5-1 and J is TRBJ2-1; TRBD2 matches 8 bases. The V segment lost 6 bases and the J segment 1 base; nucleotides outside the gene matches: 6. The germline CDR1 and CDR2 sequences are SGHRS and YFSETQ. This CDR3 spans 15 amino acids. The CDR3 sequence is CASTGGDLSYNEQFF. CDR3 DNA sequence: TGCGCCAGCACCGGGGGGGACCTTTCCTACAATGAGCAGTTCTTC.

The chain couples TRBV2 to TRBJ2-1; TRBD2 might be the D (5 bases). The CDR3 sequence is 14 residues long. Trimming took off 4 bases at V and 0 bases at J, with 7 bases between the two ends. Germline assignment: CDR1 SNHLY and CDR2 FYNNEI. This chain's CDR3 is CASSGRSSYNEQFF. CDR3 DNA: TGTGCCAGCAGTGGGAGGAGCTCCTACAATGAGCAGTTCTTC.

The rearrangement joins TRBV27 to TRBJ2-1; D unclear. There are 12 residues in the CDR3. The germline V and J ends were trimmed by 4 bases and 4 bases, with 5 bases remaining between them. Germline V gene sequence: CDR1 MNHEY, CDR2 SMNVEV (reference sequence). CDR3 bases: TGTGCCAGCAGTTCTCAGTACAATGAGCAGTTCTTC. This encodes CASSSQYNEQFF.

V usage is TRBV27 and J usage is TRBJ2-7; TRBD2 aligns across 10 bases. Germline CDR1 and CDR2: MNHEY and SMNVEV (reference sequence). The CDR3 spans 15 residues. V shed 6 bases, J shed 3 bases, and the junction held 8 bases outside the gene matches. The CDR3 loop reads CASRYGLAEHYEQYF. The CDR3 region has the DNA TGTGCCAGCAGATACGGACTAGCGGAACACTACGAGCAGTACTTC.

DNA of the CDR3: TGCGCCAGAACTTCTAACACCGGGGAGCTGTTTTTT. Translating it yields CARTSNTGELFF. The V and J genes are TRBV10-2 and TRBJ2-2; D is ambiguous. Germline-derived CDR1 and CDR2 are WSHSY and SAAADI. V shed 9 bases and J shed 2 bases, with 7 bases lying between them. The CDR3 is 12 residues long.

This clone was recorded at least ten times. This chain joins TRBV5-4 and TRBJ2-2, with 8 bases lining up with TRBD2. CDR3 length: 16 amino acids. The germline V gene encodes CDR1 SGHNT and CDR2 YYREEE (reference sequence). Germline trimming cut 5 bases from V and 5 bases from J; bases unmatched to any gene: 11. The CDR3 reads CASSSQTRGGTGELFF. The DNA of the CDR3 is TGTGCCAGCAGTTCACAAACTCGGGGGGGAACCGGGGAGCTGTTTTTT.

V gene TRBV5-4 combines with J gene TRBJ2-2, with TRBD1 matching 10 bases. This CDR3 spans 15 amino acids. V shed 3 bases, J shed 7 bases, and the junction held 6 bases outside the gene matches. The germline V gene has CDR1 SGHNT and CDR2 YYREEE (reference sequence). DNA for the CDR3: TGTGCCAGCAGCTCCGGGACAGGGGTGGTCGGGGAGCTGTTTTTT. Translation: CASSSGTGVVGELFF. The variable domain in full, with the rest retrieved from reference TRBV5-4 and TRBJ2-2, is ETGVTQSPTHLIKTRGQQVTLRCSSQSGHNTVSWYQQALGQGPQFIFQYYREEENGRGNFPPRFSGLQFPNYSSELNVNALELDDSALYLCASSSGTGVVGELFFGEGSRLTVL.

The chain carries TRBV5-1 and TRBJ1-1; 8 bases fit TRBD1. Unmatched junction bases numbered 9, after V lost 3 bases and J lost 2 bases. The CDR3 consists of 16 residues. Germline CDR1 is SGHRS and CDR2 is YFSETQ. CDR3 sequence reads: CASSSRQGKGNTEAFF. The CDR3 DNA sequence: TGCGCCAGCAGCTCCCGACAGGGGAAGGGAAACACTGAAGCTTTCTTT.

The CDR3 nucleotides read TGTGCCAGCAGTTTAAGAGGGCAGGGAGGGAGACGAAACACCATATATTTT. Translated, it gives CASSLRGQGGRRNTIYF. The chain carries TRBV28 and TRBJ1-3; weak D call: TRBD1 (5 bases). Germline V gene lookup returns CDR1 MDHEN and CDR2 SYDVKM. V shed 2 bases and J shed 5 bases, with 19 bases lying between them. This CDR3 spans 17 amino acids.

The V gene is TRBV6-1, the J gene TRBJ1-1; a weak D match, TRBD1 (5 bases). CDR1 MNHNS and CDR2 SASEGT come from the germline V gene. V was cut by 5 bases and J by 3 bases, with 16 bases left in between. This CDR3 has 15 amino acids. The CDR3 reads CASSPRTKTYTEAFF. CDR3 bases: TGTGCCAGCAGTCCAAGGACAAAGACGTACACTGAAGCTTTCTTT.

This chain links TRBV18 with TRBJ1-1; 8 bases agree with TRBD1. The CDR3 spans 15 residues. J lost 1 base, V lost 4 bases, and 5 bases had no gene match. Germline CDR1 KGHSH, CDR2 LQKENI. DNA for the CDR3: TGTGCCAGCTCACTAGGAGGACAGGGGAACACTGAAGCTTTCTTT. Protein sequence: CASSLGGQGNTEAFF.

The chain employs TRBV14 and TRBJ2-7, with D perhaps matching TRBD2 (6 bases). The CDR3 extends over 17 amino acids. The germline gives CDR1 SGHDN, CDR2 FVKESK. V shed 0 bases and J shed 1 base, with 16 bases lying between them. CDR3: CASSQDLARGRSYEQYF. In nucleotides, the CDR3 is TGTGCCAGCAGCCAAGATCTCGCGCGGGGTAGATCCTACGAGCAGTACTTC.

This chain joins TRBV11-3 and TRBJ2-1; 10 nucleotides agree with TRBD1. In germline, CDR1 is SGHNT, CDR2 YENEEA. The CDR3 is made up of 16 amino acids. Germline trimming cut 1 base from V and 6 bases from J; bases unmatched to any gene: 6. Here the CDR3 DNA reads TGTGCCAGCAGCTTAGCAGACAGGGGGCACGGCAATGAGCAGTTCTTC. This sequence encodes CASSLADRGHGNEQFF.

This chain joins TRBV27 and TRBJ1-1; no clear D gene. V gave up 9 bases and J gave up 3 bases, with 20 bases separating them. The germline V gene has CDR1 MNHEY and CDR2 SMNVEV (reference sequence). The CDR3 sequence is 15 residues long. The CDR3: CASGVGRGRDTEAFF. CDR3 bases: TGTGCCAGTGGGGTTGGGCGGGGAAGGGACACTGAAGCTTTCTTT.

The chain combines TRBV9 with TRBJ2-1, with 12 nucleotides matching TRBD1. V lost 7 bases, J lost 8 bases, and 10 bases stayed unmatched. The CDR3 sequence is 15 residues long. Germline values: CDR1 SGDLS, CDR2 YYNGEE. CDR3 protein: CASSPSGTGGYEQFF. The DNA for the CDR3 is TGTGCCAGCTCCCCTTCAGGGACAGGGGGCTATGAGCAGTTCTTC.

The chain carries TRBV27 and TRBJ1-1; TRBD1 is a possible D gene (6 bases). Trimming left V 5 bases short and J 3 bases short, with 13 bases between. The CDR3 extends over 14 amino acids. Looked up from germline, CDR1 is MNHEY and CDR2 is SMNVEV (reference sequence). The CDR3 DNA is TGTGCCAGCAGTCACCGGTCAGGGGACACTGAAGCTTTCTTT. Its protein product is CASSHRSGDTEAFF.

CDR3 DNA: TGTGCCAGCACCTCGGGACAGGCCCGAGATACGCAGTATTTT. Amino acid sequence: CASTSGQARDTQYF. The rearrangement uses TRBV6-6 and TRBJ2-3; 8 bases map to TRBD1. J was trimmed by 5 bases and V by 7 bases; bases with no gene match: 8. Germline V CDR1 and CDR2: MNHNY, SVGAGI (reference sequence). The CDR3 runs 14 residues.